Below, one TCR beta chain is given with its context. This record belongs to a study of blood T cell repertoires in COVID-19. Turning to the study itself: Acute-phase and convalescent COVID-19 samples originated in the United States, Italy and Spain. From T cells, B-cell-depleted T cells, or PBMCs came the material, which was cDNA or gDNA.

Germline-derived CDR1 and CDR2 are MNHEY and SVGAGI. The CDR3 runs 16 residues. V lost 4 bases, J lost 2 bases, and 18 bases lay in between. Recruits, aged about 18 to 100 years, lived in 20 to 30 US areas. Authors' processing steps: Nucleated cell counts were estimated from reference gene primer amplification. Assay used: immunoSEQ multiplex PCR; TCRdb lists only in-frame clones, some missing. D and trimming come from the DNA, and the V and J calls and clone size come from that table. The table shows some 120,000 clones, with roughly four fifths occurring only once. The chain combines TRBV6-5 with TRBJ2-7; D is possibly TRBD1 (8 bases). The sequence was collected from a man younger than 45 who had recovered from COVID-19. The specimen sequenced was PBMCs or T cells enriched from blood (not recorded which). The CDR3 loop reads CASSSRDTGGAYEQYV. The CDR3 nucleotides are TGTGCCAGCAGTTCCCGGGACACAGGGGGGGCCTACGAGCAGTACGTC.